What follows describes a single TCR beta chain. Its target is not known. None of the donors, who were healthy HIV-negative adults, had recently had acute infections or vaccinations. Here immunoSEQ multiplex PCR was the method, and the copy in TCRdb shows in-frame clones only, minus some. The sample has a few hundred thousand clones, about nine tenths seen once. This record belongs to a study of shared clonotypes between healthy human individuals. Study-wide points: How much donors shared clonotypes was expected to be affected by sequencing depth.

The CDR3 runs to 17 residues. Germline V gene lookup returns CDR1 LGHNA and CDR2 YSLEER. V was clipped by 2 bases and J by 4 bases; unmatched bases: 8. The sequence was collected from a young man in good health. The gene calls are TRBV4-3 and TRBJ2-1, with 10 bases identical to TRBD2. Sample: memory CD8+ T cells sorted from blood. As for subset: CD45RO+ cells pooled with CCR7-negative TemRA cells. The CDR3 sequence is CASSQSSGRTLYNEQFF. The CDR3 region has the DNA TGCGCCAGCAGCCAAAGTAGCGGGAGGACCCTTTACAATGAGCAGTTCTTC.